The 14 T cell receptor beta chains below were found in one sample sequenced in a study of shared clonotypes between healthy human individuals. Some clones are missing from TCRdb's copy, which holds only in-frame ones; the method was immunoSEQ multiplex PCR. The sample lists some 490,000 clones, about 72% occurring once. The source material was PBMCs. The receptors stem from a woman between 40 and 50 years old in good health. Some clones in this sample may be carry-over from other donors' samples.

This sequence joins TRBV2 and TRBJ2-7, with D possibly TRBD1 on 6 matching bases. With 9 bases removed from V and 5 bases from J, the gap between germline ends came to 17 bases. Germline CDR1 SNHLY, CDR2 FYNNEI. The CDR3 extends over 13 amino acids. The CDR3 spells CARSQGSADEQYF. The CDR3 DNA follows: TGTGCCAGAAGCCAGGGGTCCGCGGACGAGCAGTACTTC.

This sequence joins TRBV9 and TRBJ1-5; 7 nucleotides align to TRBD1. The germline V gene encodes CDR1 SGDLS and CDR2 YYNGEE. V lost 0 bases to trimming and J lost 5 bases; unmatched junction nucleotides: 5. This CDR3 comprises 15 residues. The CDR3 DNA follows: TGTGCCAGCAGCGTAGGTTGGCAGGGGGATCAGCCCCAGCATTTT. Amino acid sequence: CASSVGWQGDQPQHF.

A note on this clone: One base separates it from a far larger clone, so it is likely a read error. Distinct nucleotide sequences in the sample also encode this CDR3. This rearrangement joins TRBV7-9 to TRBJ2-4, with a possible D match to TRBD1 (5 bases). There are 16 residues in the CDR3. Germline loops: CDR1 SEHNR, CDR2 FQNEAQ (reference sequence). For the CDR3, the DNA is TGTGCCAGTAGCTTAGGGGCAGGTCTAGCCAAAAACATTCAGTACTTC. It is translated as CASSLGAGLAKNIQYF.

The table lists this clone with a count of one. V gene TRBV4-2 combines with J gene TRBJ2-1; 14 bases match TRBD2. V lost 0 bases to trimming and J lost 13 bases; unmatched junction nucleotides: 2. Germline-derived CDR1 and CDR2 are LGHNA and YNFKEQ. CDR3 length equals 14 residues. The CDR3, as DNA: TGTGCCAGCAGCCAAGATGGGACTAGCGGGAGTCAGTTCTTC. It translates to CASSQDGTSGSQFF.

This clone was observed a few times. CDR3 residues: CASSLVGDGPQHF. Written as DNA, the CDR3 is TGTGCCAGCAGCTTAGTGGGGGACGGGCCCCAGCATTTT. The rearrangement uses TRBV7-8 and TRBJ1-5; D may be TRBD1 (5 bases). CDR1 is SGHVS, CDR2 FQNEAQ, per germline. The CDR3 runs to 13 residues. V was cut by 1 base and J by 9 bases, with 10 bases left in between.

This clone was counted a single time. The chain combines TRBV29-1 with TRBJ1-2; 8 bases align to TRBD1. In germline, CDR1 is SQVTM, CDR2 ANQGSEA. The V and J ends lost 5 bases and 6 bases, in that order; junction bases with no gene match: 2. The CDR3 is 11 residues long. CDR3 loop: CSVPGGDGYTF. The CDR3 coding sequence is TGCAGCGTTCCAGGGGGCGATGGCTACACCTTC. Looking up the rest from reference TRBV29-1 and TRBJ1-2 gives the full variable domain: SAVISQKPSRDICQRGTSLTIQCQVDSQVTMMFWYRQQPGQSLTLIATANQGSEATYESGFVIDKFPISRPNLTFSTLTVSNMSPEDSSIYLCSVPGGDGYTFGSGTRLTVV.

V is TRBV9 and J is TRBJ2-7; perhaps TRBD2 as D (6 bases). The CDR3 is made up of 14 amino acids. Germline V gene sequence: CDR1 SGDLS, CDR2 YYNGEE. V lost 0 bases and J 2 bases, leaving 9 bases between the germline ends. The CDR3 nucleotides read TGTGCCAGCAGCGTAGGACTAGAAACCTACGAGCAGTACTTC. Its translation: CASSVGLETYEQYF.

This clone was counted a single time. The rearrangement links TRBV7-9 to TRBJ1-4; tentative D call: TRBD1 (5 bases). The CDR3 runs to 13 residues. Germline-derived CDR1 and CDR2 are SEHNR and FQNEAQ (reference sequence). CDR3 DNA sequence: TGTGCTTGGGGGGGTCCTGCAGGAGAAAAACTGTTTTTT. Protein sequence: CAWGGPAGEKLFF.

The chain combines TRBV5-1 with TRBJ1-4; TRBD1 matches at 10 bases. Germline assignment: CDR1 SGHRS and CDR2 YFSETQ. The CDR3 totals 18 residues. The ends lost 3 bases at V and 7 bases at J; junction bases unmatched: 15. The CDR3 DNA sequence: TGCGCCAGCAGCTCGGGACAGGGGCGCCTCTTTGGAAGTGAAAAACTGTTTTTT. This gives the protein CASSSGQGRLFGSEKLFF.

This chain connects TRBV29-1 to TRBJ1-4, with D tentatively TRBD1 (5 bases). CDR3 size: 14 residues. The germline CDR1 and CDR2 sequences are SQVTM and ANQGSEA. Trimming removed 4 bases from V and 5 bases from J, with 14 bases in between. The CDR3 sequence is CSVAGVGGNEKLFF. In DNA, the CDR3 is TGCAGCGTTGCGGGTGTGGGGGGGAATGAAAAACTGTTTTTT.

This chain joins TRBV28 and TRBJ2-7, with D maybe TRBD1 (6 bases). The CDR3 spans 15 residues. V lost 5 bases and J 2 bases, leaving 16 bases between the germline ends. Germline CDR1 and CDR2: MDHEN and SYDVKM. DNA of the CDR3: TGTGCCAGCAGTCCCCACCGGGACAACGCCTACGAGCAGTACTTC. It translates to CASSPHRDNAYEQYF.

This sequence joins TRBV5-1 and TRBJ1-3; tentative D call: TRBD1 (5 bases). The CDR3 is made up of 18 amino acids. Germline CDR1 reads SGHRS; CDR2 reads YFSETQ. Trimming left V 5 bases short and J 5 bases short, with 26 bases between. CDR3 sequence (DNA): TGCGCCAGCAGGTCCGTTTATCAGGGACGTATCGGTAGAAACACCATATATTTT. Its protein is CASRSVYQGRIGRNTIYF.

The V gene is TRBV27, the J gene TRBJ2-1, with 12 bases matching TRBD2. V shed 5 bases and J 7 bases; nucleotides not matched to a gene: 9. CDR1 is MNHEY and CDR2 is SMNVEV in the germline V gene (reference sequence). The CDR3 runs to 16 residues. The CDR3 loop reads CASSKTTSGRPNEQFF. For the CDR3, the DNA is TGTGCCAGCAGTAAAACGACTAGCGGGAGACCAAATGAGCAGTTCTTC.

This chain connects TRBV27 to TRBJ2-7; tentative D call: TRBD2 (6 bases). The CDR3 totals 14 residues. V gave up 6 bases and J gave up 5 bases, with 17 bases separating them. Germline V gives CDR1 MNHEY, CDR2 SMNVEV (reference sequence). CDR3 DNA sequence: TGTGCCAGCAGCCGGAGGGGTCTACCGGACGAGCAGTACTTC. Protein product: CASSRRGLPDEQYF.